The clone carrying this T cell receptor beta chain has at least ten counts. Its antigen is unknown. Conversion of TCR transcripts into cDNA relied on 5'RACE template switching, which added a universal primer site and UMIs. TCRdb independently ran MiXCR on the 5' RACE reads; one entry per CDR3 protein. The table includes about 360,000 distinct CDR3 sequences, roughly 6.1% detected once. This CDR3 comprises 15 residues. Trimming left V 1 base short and J 5 bases short, with 12 bases between. CDR1 is SEHNR, CDR2 FQNEAQ, per germline (reference sequence). The source of the sample is a study of T cells after yellow fever vaccination. About the study: In the case of low-cell-number fractions, SMART-Seq v4 Ultra Low Input was used for preparation.

Overall study results and limits: Of the clonotypes, a small share occurred in both CD4 and CD8 compartments.

This chain links TRBV7-9 with TRBJ2-1; D possibly corresponds to TRBD1 (5 bases). The clonotype comes from a man younger than 45 who received the YFV17D yellow fever vaccine. This specimen was PBMCs, taken 5 days after the yellow fever booster vaccination. DNA for the CDR3: TGTGCCAGCAGCTTAGGGGGCAATCGGGACAATGAGCAGTTCTTC. Translation gives CASSLGGNRDNEQFF.